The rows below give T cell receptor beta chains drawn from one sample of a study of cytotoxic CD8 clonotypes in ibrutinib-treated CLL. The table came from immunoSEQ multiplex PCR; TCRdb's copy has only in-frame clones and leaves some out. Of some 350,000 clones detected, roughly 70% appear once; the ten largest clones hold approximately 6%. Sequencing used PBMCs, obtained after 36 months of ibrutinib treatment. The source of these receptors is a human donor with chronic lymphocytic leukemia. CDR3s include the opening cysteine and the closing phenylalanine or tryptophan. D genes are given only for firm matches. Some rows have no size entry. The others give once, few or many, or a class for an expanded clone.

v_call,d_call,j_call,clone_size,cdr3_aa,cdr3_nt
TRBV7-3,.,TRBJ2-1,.,CASSPSNYNEQFF,TGTGCCAGCAGCCCTTCGAACTACAATGAGCAGTTCTTC
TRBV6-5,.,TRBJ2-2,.,CASKPPTDTGELFF,TGTGCCAGCAAGCCCCCTACAGACACCGGGGAGCTGTTTTTT
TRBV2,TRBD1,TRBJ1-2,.,CASSARDRGSRGYTF,TGTGCCAGCAGTGCTCGGGACAGAGGTTCTAGGGGCTACACCTTC
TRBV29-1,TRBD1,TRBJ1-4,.,CSVEDRGREKLFF,TGCAGCGTTGAAGACAGGGGGCGAGAAAAACTGTTTTTT
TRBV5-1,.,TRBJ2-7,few,CASSWETAHYEQYF,TGCGCCAGCAGCTGGGAGACAGCCCACTACGAGCAGTACTTC
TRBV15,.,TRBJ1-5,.,CATSRRLNSNQPQHF,TGTGCCACCAGCAGAAGACTCAATAGCAATCAGCCCCAGCATTTT
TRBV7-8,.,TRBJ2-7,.,CASSPTRFDRYEQYF,TGTGCCAGCAGCCCGACTAGATTCGACCGCTACGAGCAGTACTTC
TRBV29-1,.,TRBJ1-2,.,CSVVPRLTYGYTF,TGCAGCGTTGTCCCCCGATTAACCTATGGCTACACCTTC
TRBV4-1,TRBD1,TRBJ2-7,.,CASSQEGGPGHYEQYF,TGCGCCAGCAGCCAGGAAGGGGGCCCCGGCCACTACGAGCAGTACTTC
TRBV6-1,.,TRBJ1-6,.,CASSGQPSPLHF,TGTGCCAGCAGTGGTCAGCCCTCACCCCTCCACTTT
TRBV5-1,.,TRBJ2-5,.,CASSSQGERTQYF,TGCGCCAGCAGCTCCCAGGGCGAGCGGACCCAGTACTTC
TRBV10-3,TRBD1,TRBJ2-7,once,CAIKGQGPGGEQYF,TGTGCCATCAAGGGACAGGGGCCAGGGGGCGAGCAGTACTTC
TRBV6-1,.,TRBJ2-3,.,CASSETPLAIDTQYF,TGTGCCAGCAGTGAGACGCCTCTAGCGATAGATACGCAGTATTTT
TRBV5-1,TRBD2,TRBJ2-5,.,CASSYGTSGSATFQETQYF,TGCGCCAGCAGCTATGGGACTAGCGGGAGCGCAACCTTCCAAGAGACCCAGTACTTC
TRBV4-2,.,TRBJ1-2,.,CASSQGRGPDYGYTF,TGTGCCAGCAGCCAAGGGCGGGGCCCCGACTATGGCTACACCTTC
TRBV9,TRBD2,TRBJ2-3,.,CASSSYRLAGEGTDTQYF,TGTGCCAGCAGCTCATATAGACTAGCGGGAGAGGGGACAGATACGCAGTATTTT
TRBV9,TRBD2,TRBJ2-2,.,CASSPREGTGELFF,TGTGCCAGCAGCCCCCGGGAGGGAACCGGGGAGCTGTTTTTT
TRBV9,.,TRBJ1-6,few,CASGSPLHF,TGTGCCAGCGGTTCACCCCTCCACTTT
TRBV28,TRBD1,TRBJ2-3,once,CASNYRGTDTQYF,TGTGCCAGCAACTACAGGGGGACAGATACGCAGTATTTT
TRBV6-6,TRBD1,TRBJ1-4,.,CAAGQGTEKLFF,TGTGCCGCGGGACAGGGGACCGAAAAACTGTTTTTT
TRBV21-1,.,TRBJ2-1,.,CASSKGQGCLIEQFF,TGTGCCAGCAGCAAAGGACAGGGTTGCTTGATTGAGCAGTTCTTC
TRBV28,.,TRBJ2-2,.,CASTGNTGELFF,TGTGCCAGCACAGGAAACACCGGGGAGCTGTTTTTT
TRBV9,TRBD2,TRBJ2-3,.,CASAQGLAVTDTQYF,TGTGCCAGCGCGCAAGGACTAGCGGTCACAGATACGCAGTATTTT
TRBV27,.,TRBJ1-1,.,CASKAGQGRTEAFF,TGTGCCAGCAAAGCGGGCCAGGGCAGAACTGAAGCTTTCTTT
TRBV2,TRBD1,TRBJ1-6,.,CASRSRTGGSSPLHF,TGTGCCAGCAGGAGTCGGACAGGGGGGAGTTCACCCCTCCACTTT
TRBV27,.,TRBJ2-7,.,CASSLSPHSSYEQYF,TGTGCCAGCAGTTTGTCCCCCCATAGCTCCTACGAGCAGTACTTC
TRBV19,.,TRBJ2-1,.,CASFSSYNEQFF,TGTGCCTCCTTCAGCTCCTACAATGAGCAGTTCTTC
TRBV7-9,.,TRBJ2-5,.,CASTPQGRQETQYF,TGTGCCAGCACTCCCCAGGGGCGGCAGGAGACCCAGTACTTC
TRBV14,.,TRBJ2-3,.,CASSRYPTDTQYF,TGTGCCAGCAGCCGGTACCCCACAGATACGCAGTATTTT
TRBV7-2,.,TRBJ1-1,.,CASSLGTVNTEAFF,TGTGCCAGCAGCCTGGGGACGGTGAACACTGAAGCTTTCTTT
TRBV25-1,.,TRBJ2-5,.,CASSESGFSGETQYF,TGTGCCAGCAGTGAATCCGGCTTTTCCGGAGAGACCCAGTACTTC
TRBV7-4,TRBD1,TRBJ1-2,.,CASSLLTGGADGYTF,TGTGCCAGCAGCTTACTGACAGGGGGCGCGGACGGCTACACCTTC
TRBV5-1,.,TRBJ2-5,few,CASSVPSVQETQYF,TGCGCCAGCAGCGTCCCCTCAGTGCAAGAGACCCAGTACTTC
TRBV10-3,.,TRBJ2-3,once,CARLPGPDTQYF,TGCGCCAGACTCCCCGGCCCAGATACGCAGTATTTT
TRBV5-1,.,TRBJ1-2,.,CASSLAATYGYTF,TGCGCCAGCAGCTTAGCAGCCACATATGGCTACACCTTC
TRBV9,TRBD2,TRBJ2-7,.,CASSVAGGSSYEQYF,TGTGCCAGCAGCGTAGCGGGAGGGTCCTCCTACGAGCAGTACTTC
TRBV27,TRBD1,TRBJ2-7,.,CASSPHSGTGAYEQYF,TGTGCCAGCAGTCCTCATTCCGGGACAGGGGCTTACGAGCAGTACTTC
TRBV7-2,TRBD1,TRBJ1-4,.,CASSSDGQDNEKLFF,TGTGCCAGCAGCTCCGACGGACAGGATAATGAAAAACTGTTTTTT
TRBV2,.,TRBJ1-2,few,CASSVGSSVGGYTF,TGTGCCAGCAGTGTTGGCAGCTCCGTAGGAGGCTACACCTTC
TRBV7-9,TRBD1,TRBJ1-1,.,CASSLSAGGTEAFF,TGTGCCAGCAGCTTATCGGCAGGGGGCACTGAAGCTTTCTTT
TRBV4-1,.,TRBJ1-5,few,CASSQGTGQPQHF,TGCGCCAGCAGCCAAGGGACCGGCCAGCCCCAGCATTTT
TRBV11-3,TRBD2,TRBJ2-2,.,CASSPGVLAGVGTGELFF,TGTGCCAGCAGCCCCGGAGTGCTAGCGGGAGTGGGCACCGGGGAGCTGTTTTTT
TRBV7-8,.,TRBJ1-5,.,CASSYKDRHTNQPQHF,TGTGCCAGCAGCTACAAAGACCGACATACCAATCAGCCCCAGCATTTT
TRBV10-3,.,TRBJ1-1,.,CATSKGPLDPEAFF,TGTGCCACCAGCAAGGGTCCCTTAGATCCTGAAGCTTTCTTT
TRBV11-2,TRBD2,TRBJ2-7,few,CASSLDLGAGVGGEQYF,TGTGCCAGCAGCTTAGATCTGGGTGCGGGAGTCGGTGGCGAGCAGTACTTC
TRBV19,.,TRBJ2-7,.,CASSIAQLGAYEQYF,TGTGCCAGTAGTATAGCCCAGCTGGGGGCTTACGAGCAGTACTTC